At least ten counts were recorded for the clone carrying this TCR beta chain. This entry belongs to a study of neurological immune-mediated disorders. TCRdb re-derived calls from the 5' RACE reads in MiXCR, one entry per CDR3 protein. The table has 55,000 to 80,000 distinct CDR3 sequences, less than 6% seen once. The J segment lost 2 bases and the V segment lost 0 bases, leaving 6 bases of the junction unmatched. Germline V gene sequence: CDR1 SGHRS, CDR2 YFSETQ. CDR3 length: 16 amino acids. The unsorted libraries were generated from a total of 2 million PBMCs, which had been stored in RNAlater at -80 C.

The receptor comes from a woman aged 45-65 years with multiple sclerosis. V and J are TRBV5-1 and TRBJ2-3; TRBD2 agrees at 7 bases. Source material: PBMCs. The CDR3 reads CASSLVLGGSTDTQYF. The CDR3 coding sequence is TGCGCCAGCAGCTTGGTCCTCGGGGGGTCCACAGATACGCAGTATTTT.